This T cell receptor beta chain emerged from a study of shared clonotypes between healthy human individuals. This clone has more than one count but fewer than ten. Genomic DNA belonging to each subset was distributed in equal measure over several immunoSEQ plates. The repertoire was sequenced with immunoSEQ multiplex PCR; TCRdb's copy has only in-frame clones and lacks some. The sample records approximately 340,000 clones, over 65% being singletons. V lost 5 bases, J lost 4 bases, and 10 bases lay in between. Looked up from germline, CDR1 is SNHLY and CDR2 is FYNNEI. The CDR3 length is 13 residues. The chain combines TRBV2 with TRBJ2-3; no reliable D call. The sequence was collected from a man in his thirties or forties in good health. Sequencing input: memory CD4+ T cells sorted from blood. Subset here: CD45RA-negative fraction. The CDR3 loop reads CASSPRLADTQYF. CDR3 in DNA: TGTGCCAGCAGTCCAAGACTGGCAGATACGCAGTATTTT.